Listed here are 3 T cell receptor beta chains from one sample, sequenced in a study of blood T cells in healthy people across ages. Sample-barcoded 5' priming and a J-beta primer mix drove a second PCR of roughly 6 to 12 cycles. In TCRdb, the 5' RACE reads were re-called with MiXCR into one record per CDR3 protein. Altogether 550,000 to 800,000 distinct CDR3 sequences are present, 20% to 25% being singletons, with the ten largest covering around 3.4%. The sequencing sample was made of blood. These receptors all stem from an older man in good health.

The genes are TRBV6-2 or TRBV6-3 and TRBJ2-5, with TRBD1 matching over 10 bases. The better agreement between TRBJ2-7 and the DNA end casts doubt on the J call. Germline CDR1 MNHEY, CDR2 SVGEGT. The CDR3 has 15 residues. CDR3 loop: CASNTFRQGAHEQYF. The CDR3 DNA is TGTGCCAGCAACACCTTTAGACAGGGGGCTCACGAGCAGTACTTC.

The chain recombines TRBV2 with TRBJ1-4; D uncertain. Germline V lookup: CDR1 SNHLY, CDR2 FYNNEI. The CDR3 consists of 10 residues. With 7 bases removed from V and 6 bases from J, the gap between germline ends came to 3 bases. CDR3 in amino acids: CASKDEKLFF. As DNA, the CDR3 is TGTGCCAGCAAGGATGAAAAACTGTTTTTT.

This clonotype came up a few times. In nucleotides, the CDR3 is TGCAGTGCTTATGGGCGGGGACACTACGAGCAGTACTTC. Its translation: CSAYGRGHYEQYF. This chain uses TRBV20-1 with TRBJ2-7; the D call may be TRBD1 or TRBD2 (6 bases each). The V gene's germline CDR1 is DFQATT and CDR2 SNEGSKA (reference sequence). This CDR3 comprises 13 residues. V was clipped by 5 bases and J by 3 bases, with 14 bases between them.